This passage covers 31 T cell receptor beta chains from one sample sequenced in a study of blood T cell repertoires in COVID-19 (dated by TCRdb to about 2020). Libraries were constructed by the immunoSEQ multiplex PCR assay. In its TCRdb copy, this immuneACCESS table keeps in-frame sequences only and misses some clones. Where compared with another copy, unresolved V genes explain less than half of these, and the others have no known cause. This sample has about 88,000 clones in its table, and approximately 90% of those were observed once. The ten largest clones add up to about 1.7% of the sample. The sample consisted of peripheral blood. Receptor source: a man between 60 and 75 years old with acute or convalescent COVID-19.

The chain joins TRBV2 to TRBJ1-2; 9 nucleotides align to TRBD1. The CDR3 is made up of 14 amino acids. With V trimmed by 5 bases and J by 3 bases, 4 bases remained unmatched. In germline, CDR1 is SNHLY, CDR2 FYNNEI. The CDR3 protein is CASSNRGPDYGYTF. CDR3 sequence (DNA): TGTGCCAGCAGTAACAGGGGGCCGGACTATGGCTACACCTTC.

The V and J genes are TRBV9 and TRBJ2-1; 8 bases are shared with TRBD2. The CDR3 totals 16 residues. The germline V gene encodes CDR1 SGDLS and CDR2 YYNGEE. V was clipped by 0 bases and J by 3 bases; unmatched bases: 5. The DNA of the CDR3 is TGTGCCAGCAGCGTAGGGGTTAGCGGGGACTACAATGAGCAGTTCTTC. The encoded protein is CASSVGVSGDYNEQFF. The complete variable domain, with remaining parts taken from reference TRBV9 and TRBJ2-1, reads DSGVTQTPKHLITATGQRVTLRCSPRSGDLSVYWYQQSLDQGLQFLIQYYNGEERAKGNILERFSAQQFPDLHSELNLSSLELGDSALYFCASSVGVSGDYNEQFFGPGTRLTVL.

This rearrangement joins TRBV24-1 to TRBJ2-1; 11 bases map to TRBD2. The CDR3 spans 16 residues. CDR1 KGHDR and CDR2 SFDVKD come from the germline V gene. Trimming at V came to 2 bases and at J to 1 base, leaving 0 bases not matched to a gene. CDR3 sequence reads: CATSDSSGRSYNEQFF. As DNA, the CDR3 is TGTGCCACCAGTGATTCTAGCGGGAGGTCCTACAATGAGCAGTTCTTC.

This rearrangement joins TRBV10-3 to TRBJ1-1, with a possible D match to TRBD1 (5 bases). CDR3 length: 15 amino acids. With 0 bases removed from V and 6 bases from J, the gap between germline ends came to 14 bases. CDR1 and CDR2 from the germline V gene are ENHRY and SYGVKD. The CDR3 sequence: CAISESGRGLPEAFF. The CDR3 DNA reads as TGTGCCATCAGTGAGTCAGGGCGGGGGTTGCCTGAAGCTTTCTTT.

In this sample, this clone turned up once. The chain links TRBV6-2 or TRBV6-3 to TRBJ2-2; 7 nucleotides agree with TRBD2. Germline V gene sequence: CDR1 MNHEY, CDR2 SVGEGT. V dropped 2 bases and J dropped 15; count of bases not matched to a gene: 6. CDR3 size: 12 residues. For the CDR3, the DNA is TGTGCCAGCAGTTACGCGGGAGTGATGATGTTTTTT. Translation: CASSYAGVMMFF.

The genes are TRBV11-2 and TRBJ2-1, with TRBD1 matching over 8 bases. Germline-derived CDR1 and CDR2 are SGHAT and FQNNGV. The CDR3 totals 15 residues. After removal of 1 base from V and 6 bases from J, the junction contained 5 bases not matched to a gene. CDR3 DNA sequence: TGTGCCAGCAGCTTAGTCCTGGACAGGGTCAATGAGCAGTTCTTC. Residues: CASSLVLDRVNEQFF.

The rearrangement links TRBV11-2 to TRBJ1-5; D call uncertain. Germline loops: CDR1 SGHAT, CDR2 FQNNGV. The length of the CDR3 is 14 residues. V lost 2 bases, J lost 5 bases, and 10 bases lay in between. This chain's CDR3 is CASSLPVSDQPQHF. DNA for the CDR3: TGTGCCAGCAGCTTACCGGTTTCCGATCAGCCCCAGCATTTT.

This chain connects TRBV19 to TRBJ2-7; 8 nucleotides match TRBD2. Germline V gives CDR1 LNHDA, CDR2 SQIVND (reference sequence). Trimming removed 1 base from V and 2 bases from J; junction bases left unmatched: 10. The CDR3 loop spans 17 amino acids. The CDR3, as DNA: TGTGCCAGTAGTATAGGAAGGGCAACTAGCGGAACCTACGAGCAGTACTTC. It specifies CASSIGRATSGTYEQYF.

This sequence joins TRBV5-1 and TRBJ2-5; 8 bases map to TRBD2. From germline, CDR1 is SGHRS and CDR2 YFSETQ. CDR3 size: 15 residues. Losses at the gene ends were 5 bases for V and 4 bases for J; bases not matched to a gene: 10. Here the CDR3 DNA reads TGCGCCAGCAGTTTAATACTAGCGGATGGAGAGACCCAGTACTTC. It translates to CASSLILADGETQYF.

The V gene is TRBV3-1 (or the pseudogene TRBV3-2), the J gene TRBJ1-3; 7 nucleotides agree with TRBD1. Germline loops: CDR1 LGHDT, CDR2 YNNKEL (reference sequence). The CDR3 has 15 amino acids. V lost 5 bases, J lost 0 bases, and 4 bases stayed unmatched. CDR3 amino acids: CASSAGQLSGNTIYF. CDR3 bases: TGTGCCAGCAGCGCGGGACAGCTCTCTGGAAACACCATATATTTT.

The chain carries TRBV18 and TRBJ1-2; D call uncertain. Trimming shortened V by 3 bases and J by 4 bases, and 6 bases separated the two germline ends. The CDR3 is made up of 12 amino acids. Germline V gene lookup returns CDR1 KGHSH and CDR2 LQKENI. DNA for the CDR3: TGTGCCAGCTCACCGGAGGGCTATGGCTACACCTTC. Protein: CASSPEGYGYTF.

The V call is TRBV18, the J call TRBJ2-7; D unresolved. The germline CDR1 and CDR2 sequences are KGHSH and LQKENI. The germline V and J ends were trimmed by 3 bases and 7 bases, with 13 bases remaining between them. This CDR3 comprises 13 residues. The CDR3 region is CASSPQPQAEQYF. In nucleotides, the CDR3 is TGTGCCAGCTCACCCCAACCGCAAGCGGAGCAGTACTTC. The variable domain in full, with the rest retrieved from reference TRBV18 and TRBJ2-7, is NAGVMQNPRHLVRRRGQEARLRCSPMKGHSHVYWYRQLPEEGLKFMVYLQKENIIDESGMPKERFSAEFPKEGPSILRIQQVVRGDSAAYFCASSPQPQAEQYFGPGTRLTVT.

This chain joins TRBV21-1 and TRBJ1-1; TRBD1 is the table's D call and was not checked against the DNA. TRBV21-1 counts as a pseudogene. This CDR3 is built from 18 residues. The CDR3 nucleotides are TGTGCCAGCAGCAAATGGCCAATCACAGACAGGGTGAACACTGAAGCTTTCTTT. Translation: CASSKWPITDRVNTEAFF.

The V call is TRBV5-1, the J call TRBJ2-1; TRBD1 matches at 11 bases. The germline V gene encodes CDR1 SGHRS and CDR2 YFSETQ. The CDR3 is 15 residues long. V shed 5 bases, J shed 9 bases, and the junction held 10 bases outside the gene matches. This CDR3 reads CASSSGTGGYGEQFF. The CDR3 DNA reads TGCGCCAGCAGTTCTGGGACAGGGGGATATGGTGAGCAGTTCTTC.

The rearrangement links TRBV5-6 to TRBJ2-7; D is unclear. Trimming cost V 0 bases and J 3 bases, with 13 bases left between them. The CDR3 is 15 amino acids. Germline assignment: CDR1 SGHDT and CDR2 YYEEEE. The CDR3 DNA reads as TGTGCCAGCAGCTTGGACGGAACAGCATTCTACGAGCAGTACTTC. Translating gives CASSLDGTAFYEQYF. The full variable domain, rest sourced from reference TRBV5-6 and TRBJ2-7, is DAGVTQSPTHLIKTRGQQVTLRCSPKSGHDTVSWYQQALGQGPQFIFQYYEEEERQRGNFPDRFSGHQFPNYSSELNVNALLLGDSALYLCASSLDGTAFYEQYFGPGTRLTVT.

V is TRBV4-1 and J is TRBJ2-7; 9 bases map to TRBD1. V was pared by 8 bases and J by 3 bases, with 5 bases of the junction left unmatched. The CDR3 runs to 13 residues. Germline V gene data show CDR1 as MGHRA and CDR2 as YSYEKL. The CDR3 coding sequence is TGCGCCAGCGCCGGACAGGGGAGCTACGAGCAGTACTTC. It yields the protein CASAGQGSYEQYF.

The chain uses TRBV2 and TRBJ1-2; 9 nucleotides align to TRBD1. This CDR3 comprises 17 residues. Germline CDR1 is SNHLY and CDR2 is FYNNEI. The junction had 12 bases not matched to a gene; V was cut back by 7 bases and J by 0 bases. CDR3 protein: CASNKEQGAIANYGYTF. The CDR3 region has the DNA TGTGCCAGCAATAAAGAACAGGGGGCTATAGCTAACTATGGCTACACCTTC.

The chain links TRBV6-4 to TRBJ2-7; TRBD1 matches at 9 bases. The trim removed 4 bases at V and 1 base at J, leaving 2 bases unmatched. Germline values: CDR1 MRHNA, CDR2 SNTAGT. The CDR3 runs to 14 residues. CDR3 protein: CASSVGTGSYEQYF. In DNA, the CDR3 is TGTGCCAGCAGTGTGGGGACAGGGTCCTACGAGCAGTACTTC.

The V and J genes are TRBV4-2 and TRBJ2-3; 7 nucleotides agree with TRBD2. Germline CDR1 and CDR2: LGHNA and YNFKEQ. The junction had 4 bases not matched to a gene; V was cut back by 0 bases and J by 1 base. This CDR3 contains 16 residues. The DNA for the CDR3 is TGTGCCAGCAGCCAAGACGGGCTAGCGGGCACAGATACGCAGTATTTT. This codes for CASSQDGLAGTDTQYF.

This clone was recorded once. This rearrangement joins TRBV21-1 to TRBJ2-1; TRBD2 was called by the table and not checked on the DNA. TRBV21-1 is an annotated pseudogene. The length of the CDR3 is 17 residues. The CDR3 protein is CASSKRYLAPYYNEQFF. Written as DNA, the CDR3 is TGTGCCAGCAGCAAACGGTACCTAGCGCCTTACTACAATGAGCAGTTCTTC.

The chain couples TRBV12-5 to TRBJ2-3; TRBD1 aligns across 11 bases. After removal of 2 bases from V and 4 bases from J, the junction contained 2 bases not matched to a gene. The CDR3 has 15 residues. CDR1 LGHNT and CDR2 FRNRAP come from the germline V gene. The CDR3 DNA reads TGTGCTAGTGGTTTGTGGACAGGGGGCGCAGATACGCAGTATTTT. It encodes CASGLWTGGADTQYF.

The V call is TRBV19, the J call TRBJ2-3; tentatively, D is TRBD1 (5 bases). This CDR3 comprises 15 residues. V was pared by 0 bases and J by 2 bases, with 9 bases between. Germline CDR1 reads LNHDA; CDR2 reads SQIVND (reference sequence). CDR3 amino acids: CASSIDLDTTDTQYF. The DNA of the CDR3 is TGTGCCAGTAGTATAGATCTGGACACCACAGATACGCAGTATTTT.

The chain recombines TRBV7-9 with TRBJ1-5, with TRBD1 identical over 7 bases. Germline V gene lookup returns CDR1 SEHNR and CDR2 FQNEAQ (reference sequence). V lost 4 bases and J lost 3; bases outside the gene matches: 6. CDR3 size: 15 residues. In nucleotides, the CDR3 is TGTGCCAGCAGCTCCGACAGGGTACACAATCAGCCCCAGCATTTT. This translates into CASSSDRVHNQPQHF.

As DNA, the CDR3 is TGCGCCAGCAGCTCCCGAGGGGGCTGGAGCGAGCAGTACTTC. It yields the protein CASSSRGGWSEQYF. J is TRBJ2-7 and V is TRBV4-3, with 7 bases lining up with TRBD1. Trimming removed 5 bases from V and 6 bases from J; junction bases left unmatched: 10. This CDR3 has 14 amino acids. Germline-derived CDR1 and CDR2 are LGHNA and YSLEER.

Worth noting for this clone: A read error may produce the germline difference seen at one junction end. CDR3 in amino acids: CASSPGTFGVSLHF. The DNA for the CDR3 is TGTGCCAGCAGCCCCGGGACATTTGGCGTGTCTCTTCACTTC. V gene TRBV7-2 combines with J gene TRBJ2-7; perhaps TRBD1 as D (6 bases). The CDR3 sequence is 14 residues long. Germline assignment: CDR1 SGHTA and CDR2 FQGNSA.

CDR3 residues: CASSQGFGEGLSYEQYF. The CDR3 nucleotides are TGCGCCAGCAGCCAAGGGTTCGGGGAGGGCCTCTCCTACGAGCAGTACTTC. The V and J genes are TRBV4-3 and TRBJ2-7, with TRBD2 matching 7 bases. Unmatched junction bases numbered 9, after V lost 1 base and J lost 0 bases. CDR1 is LGHNA, CDR2 YSLEER, per germline. This CDR3 comprises 17 residues.

This clone came up a few times. The chain carries TRBV10-1 and TRBJ2-2; D is unclear. Germline loops: CDR1 WNHNN, CDR2 SYGVQD (reference sequence). The CDR3 consists of 14 residues. Deletions cut 2 bases from V and 1 base from J, with 5 bases between. The CDR3 coding sequence is TGCGCCAGCAGTGAGAAACAGAACACCGGGGAGCTGTTTTTT. It yields the protein CASSEKQNTGELFF.

The chain joins TRBV3-1 (or the pseudogene TRBV3-2) to TRBJ2-2; D unclear. Germline values: CDR1 LGHDT, CDR2 YNNKEL (reference sequence). The germline V and J ends were trimmed by 10 bases and 7 bases, with 7 bases remaining between them. This CDR3 contains 10 residues. The DNA of the CDR3 is TGTGCCACCGAGGACGGGGAGCTGTTTTTT. It specifies CATEDGELFF.

The rearrangement uses TRBV5-1 and TRBJ2-1; 8 bases match TRBD1. Germline CDR1 and CDR2: SGHRS and YFSETQ. This CDR3 is built from 16 residues. Trimming cost V 0 bases and J 5 bases; bases outside gene matches: 7. CDR3 nucleotides: TGCGCCAGCAGCTTGGAGGGCAGGGGGCCCCACAATGAGCAGTTCTTC. Amino acid sequence: CASSLEGRGPHNEQFF.

V and J are TRBV10-3 and TRBJ2-5; weak D call: TRBD2 (7 bases). The CDR3 totals 16 residues. Looked up from germline, CDR1 is ENHRY and CDR2 is SYGVKD. V shed 8 bases and J shed 4 bases, with 23 bases lying between them. The CDR3 DNA reads as TGTGCCATCGGGGAGGGGACATTTAGTTCGGGAGAGACCCAGTACTTC. Amino acids: CAIGEGTFSSGETQYF.

This chain joins TRBV2 and TRBJ1-5, with a tentative D call TRBD1 (6 bases). Trimming stripped 7 bases from V and 5 bases from J, with 9 bases between. Germline V gene sequence: CDR1 SNHLY, CDR2 FYNNEI. CDR3 length: 12 amino acids. The CDR3 region has the DNA TGTGCCAGCACGGGGGGCGATCAGCCCCAGCATTTT. Encoded protein: CASTGGDQPQHF. Drawing the rest from reference TRBV2 and TRBJ1-5, the complete variable domain is EPEVTQTPSHQVTQMGQEVILRCVPISNHLYFYWYRQILGQKVEFLVSFYNNEISEKSEIFDDQFSVERPDGSNFTLKIRSTKLEDSAMYFCASTGGDQPQHFGDGTRLSIL.